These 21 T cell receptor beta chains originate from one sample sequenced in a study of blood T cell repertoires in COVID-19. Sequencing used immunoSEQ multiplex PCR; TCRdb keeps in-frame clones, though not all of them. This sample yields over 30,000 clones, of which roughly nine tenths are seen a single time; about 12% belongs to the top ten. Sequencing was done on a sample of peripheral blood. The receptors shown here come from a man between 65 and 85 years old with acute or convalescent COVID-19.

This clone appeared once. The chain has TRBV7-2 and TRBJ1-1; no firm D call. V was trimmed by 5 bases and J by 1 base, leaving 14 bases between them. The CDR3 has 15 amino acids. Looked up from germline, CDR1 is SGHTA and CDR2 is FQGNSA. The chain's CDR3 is CASSPPMGANTEAFF. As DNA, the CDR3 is TGTGCCAGCAGCCCACCAATGGGAGCGAACACTGAAGCTTTCTTT. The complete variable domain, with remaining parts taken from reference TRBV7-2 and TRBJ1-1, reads GAGVSQSPSNKVTEKGKDVELRCDPISGHTALYWYRQSLGQGLEFLIYFQGNSAPDKSGLPSDRFSAERTGGSVSTLTIQRTQQEDSAVYLCASSPPMGANTEAFFGQGTRLTVV.

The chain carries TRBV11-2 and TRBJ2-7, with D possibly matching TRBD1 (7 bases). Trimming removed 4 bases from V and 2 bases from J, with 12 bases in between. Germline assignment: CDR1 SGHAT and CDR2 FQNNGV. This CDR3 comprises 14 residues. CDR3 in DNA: TGTGCCAGCAGCTCCCAGGGGGGCCCCTACGAGCAGTACTTC. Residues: CASSSQGGPYEQYF.

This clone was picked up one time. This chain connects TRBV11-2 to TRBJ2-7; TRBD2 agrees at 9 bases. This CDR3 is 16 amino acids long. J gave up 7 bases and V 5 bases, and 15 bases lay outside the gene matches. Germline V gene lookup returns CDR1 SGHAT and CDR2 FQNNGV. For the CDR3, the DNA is TGTGCCAGCAGCCCATACGCGACTAGCGGCTTTTGGGAGCAGTACTTC. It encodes CASSPYATSGFWEQYF.

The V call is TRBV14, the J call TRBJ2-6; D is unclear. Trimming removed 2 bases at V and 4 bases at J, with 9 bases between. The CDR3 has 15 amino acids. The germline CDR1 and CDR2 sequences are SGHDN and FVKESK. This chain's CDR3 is CASSQIAGGANVLTF. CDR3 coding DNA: TGTGCCAGCAGCCAAATCGCAGGAGGGGCCAACGTCCTGACTTTC.

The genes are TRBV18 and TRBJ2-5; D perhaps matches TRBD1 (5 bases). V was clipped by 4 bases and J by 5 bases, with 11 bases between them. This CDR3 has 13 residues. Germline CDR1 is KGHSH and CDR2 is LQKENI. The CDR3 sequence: CASSLQEGETQYF. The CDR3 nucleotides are TGTGCCAGCTCACTACAGGAAGGGGAGACCCAGTACTTC. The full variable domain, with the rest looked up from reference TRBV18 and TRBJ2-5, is NAGVMQNPRHLVRRRGQEARLRCSPMKGHSHVYWYRQLPEEGLKFMVYLQKENIIDESGMPKERFSAEFPKEGPSILRIQQVVRGDSAAYFCASSLQEGETQYFGPGTRLLVL.

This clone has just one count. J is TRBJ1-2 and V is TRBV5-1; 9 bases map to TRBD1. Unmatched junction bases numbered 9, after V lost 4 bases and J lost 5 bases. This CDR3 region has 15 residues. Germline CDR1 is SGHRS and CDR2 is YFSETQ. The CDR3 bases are TGCGCCAGCAGCGCCCGACAGGGGGGCTCGTATGGCTACACCTTC. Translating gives CASSARQGGSYGYTF.

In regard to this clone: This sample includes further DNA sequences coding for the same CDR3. The CDR3 DNA follows: TGCAGTGCCGCGGGAGAAGAGACCCAGTACTTC. It is translated as CSAAGEETQYF. This chain uses TRBV20-1 with TRBJ2-5; 7 positions match TRBD2. The CDR3 runs 11 residues. The junction had 1 base not matched to a gene; V was cut back by 6 bases and J by 3 bases. The germline V gene has CDR1 DFQATT and CDR2 SNEGSKA (reference sequence).

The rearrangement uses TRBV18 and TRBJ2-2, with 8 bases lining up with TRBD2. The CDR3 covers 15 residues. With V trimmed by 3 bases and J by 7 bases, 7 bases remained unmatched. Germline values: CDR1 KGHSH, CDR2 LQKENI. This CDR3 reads CASSPKAGVHGELFF. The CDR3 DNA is TGTGCCAGCTCACCTAAAGCGGGAGTCCACGGGGAGCTGTTTTTT.

This CDR3 reads CASSWTSSGGADTQYF. The CDR3 coding sequence is TGCGCCAGCAGCTGGACGAGTAGCGGTGGGGCAGATACGCAGTATTTT. This chain joins TRBV5-1 and TRBJ2-3; TRBD2 is a possible D gene (6 bases). Germline CDR1 is SGHRS and CDR2 is YFSETQ. V was pared by 3 bases and J by 4 bases, with 18 bases between. CDR3 length: 16 residues.

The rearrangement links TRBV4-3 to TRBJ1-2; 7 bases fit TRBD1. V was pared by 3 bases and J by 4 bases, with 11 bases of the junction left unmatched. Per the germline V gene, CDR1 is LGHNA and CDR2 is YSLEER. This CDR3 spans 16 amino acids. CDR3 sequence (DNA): TGCGCCAGCAGCCACGCAGGGACAGAGCTTGTCTATGGCTACACCTTC. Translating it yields CASSHAGTELVYGYTF.

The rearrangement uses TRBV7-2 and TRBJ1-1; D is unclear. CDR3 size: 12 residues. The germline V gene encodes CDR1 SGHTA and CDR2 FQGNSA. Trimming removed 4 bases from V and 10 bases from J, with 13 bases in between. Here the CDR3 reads CASSSMFGTAFF. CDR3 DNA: TGTGCCAGCAGCTCGATGTTCGGTACAGCTTTCTTT.

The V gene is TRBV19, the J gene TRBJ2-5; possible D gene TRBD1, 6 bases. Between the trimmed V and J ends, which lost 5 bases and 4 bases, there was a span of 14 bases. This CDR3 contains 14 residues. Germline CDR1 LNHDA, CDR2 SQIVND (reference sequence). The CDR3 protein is CASSLQGSTETQYF. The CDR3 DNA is TGTGCCAGTAGTCTTCAGGGGTCGACAGAGACCCAGTACTTC.

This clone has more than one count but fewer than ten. The CDR3 reads CASSLIGGNSPLHF. The CDR3, as DNA: TGTGCCAGCAGTTTAATAGGGGGAAATTCACCCCTCCACTTT. The chain links TRBV27 to TRBJ1-6, with a weak D call TRBD1 (6 bases). Deletions cut 2 bases from V and 7 bases from J, with 9 bases between. Per germline, CDR1 MNHEY and CDR2 SMNVEV (reference sequence). The CDR3 is 14 residues long.

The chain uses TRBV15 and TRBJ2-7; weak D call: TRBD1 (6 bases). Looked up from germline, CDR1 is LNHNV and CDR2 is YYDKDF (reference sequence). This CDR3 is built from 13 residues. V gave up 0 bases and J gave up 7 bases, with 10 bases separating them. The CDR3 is CATSRDIQGEQYF. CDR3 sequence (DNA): TGTGCCACCAGCAGAGATATACAGGGTGAGCAGTACTTC.

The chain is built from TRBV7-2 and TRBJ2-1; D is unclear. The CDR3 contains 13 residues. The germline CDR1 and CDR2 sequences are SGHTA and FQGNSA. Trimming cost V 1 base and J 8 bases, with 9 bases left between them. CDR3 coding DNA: TGTGCCAGCAGCTTAGAGAGGAGCGATGAGCAGTTCTTC. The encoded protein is CASSLERSDEQFF.

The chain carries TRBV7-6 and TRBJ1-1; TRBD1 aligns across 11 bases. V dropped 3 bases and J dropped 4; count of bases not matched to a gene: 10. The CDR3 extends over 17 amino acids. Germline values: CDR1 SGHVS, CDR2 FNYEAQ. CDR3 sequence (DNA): TGTGCCAGCAGCTTTGGGGGACAGGGGGGAGGGAGCACTGAAGCTTTCTTT. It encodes CASSFGGQGGGSTEAFF.

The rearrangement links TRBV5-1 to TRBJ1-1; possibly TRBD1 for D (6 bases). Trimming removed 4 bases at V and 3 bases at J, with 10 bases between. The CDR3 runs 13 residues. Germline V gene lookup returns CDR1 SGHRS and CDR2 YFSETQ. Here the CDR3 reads CASSRSGDTEAFF. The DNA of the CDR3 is TGCGCCAGCAGCAGATCAGGGGACACTGAAGCTTTCTTT.

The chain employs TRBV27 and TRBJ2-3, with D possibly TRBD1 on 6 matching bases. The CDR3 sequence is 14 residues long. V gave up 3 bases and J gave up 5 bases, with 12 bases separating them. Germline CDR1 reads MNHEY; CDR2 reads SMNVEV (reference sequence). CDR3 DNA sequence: TGTGCCAGCAGTTTTAACAGGGCGGGAGATACGCAGTATTTT. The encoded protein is CASSFNRAGDTQYF.

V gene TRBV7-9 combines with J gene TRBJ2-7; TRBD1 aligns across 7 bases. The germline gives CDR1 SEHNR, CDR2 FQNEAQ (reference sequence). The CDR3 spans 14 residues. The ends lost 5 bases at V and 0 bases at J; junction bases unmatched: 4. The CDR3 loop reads CASSRDSDSYEQYF. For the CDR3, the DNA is TGTGCCAGCAGCCGGGACAGCGACTCCTACGAGCAGTACTTC. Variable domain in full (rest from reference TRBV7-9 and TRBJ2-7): DTGVSQNPRHKITKRGQNVTFRCDPISEHNRLYWYRQTLGQGPEFLTYFQNEAQLEKSRLLSDRFSAERPKGSFSTLEIQRTEQGDSAMYLCASSRDSDSYEQYFGPGTRLTVT.

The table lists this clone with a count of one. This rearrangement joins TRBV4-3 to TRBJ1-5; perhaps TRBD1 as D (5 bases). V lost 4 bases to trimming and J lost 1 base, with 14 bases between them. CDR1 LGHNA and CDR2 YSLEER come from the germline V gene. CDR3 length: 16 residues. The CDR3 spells CASSPSWDSSNQPQHF. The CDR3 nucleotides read TGCGCCAGCAGCCCCTCATGGGACTCGAGCAATCAGCCCCAGCATTTT.

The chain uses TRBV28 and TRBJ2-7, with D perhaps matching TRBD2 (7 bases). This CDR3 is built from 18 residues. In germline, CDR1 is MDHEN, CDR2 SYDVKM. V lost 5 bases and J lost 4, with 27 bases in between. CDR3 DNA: TGTGCCAGCAGTATTAACCGCGGGGGCCGGGGGGCATTTTACGAGCAGTACTTC. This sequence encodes CASSINRGGRGAFYEQYF.